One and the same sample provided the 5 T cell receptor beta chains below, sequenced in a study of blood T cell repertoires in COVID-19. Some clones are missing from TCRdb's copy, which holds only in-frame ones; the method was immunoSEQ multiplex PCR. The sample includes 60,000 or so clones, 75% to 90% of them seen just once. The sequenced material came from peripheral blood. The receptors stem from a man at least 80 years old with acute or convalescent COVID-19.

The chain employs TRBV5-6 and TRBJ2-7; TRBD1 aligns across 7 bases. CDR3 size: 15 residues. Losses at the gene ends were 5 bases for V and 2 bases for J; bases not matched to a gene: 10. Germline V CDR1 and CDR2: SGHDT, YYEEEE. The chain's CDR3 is CASSYQLDRAYEQYF. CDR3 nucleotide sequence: TGTGCCAGCAGTTACCAGCTAGACAGGGCCTACGAGCAGTACTTC.

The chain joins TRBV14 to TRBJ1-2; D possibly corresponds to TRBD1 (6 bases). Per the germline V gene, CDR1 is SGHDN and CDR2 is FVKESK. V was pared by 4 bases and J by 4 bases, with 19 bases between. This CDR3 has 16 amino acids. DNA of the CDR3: TGTGCCAGCAGCCTAGACGAAACAGGGCCAGGCTATGGCTACACCTTC. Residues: CASSLDETGPGYGYTF.

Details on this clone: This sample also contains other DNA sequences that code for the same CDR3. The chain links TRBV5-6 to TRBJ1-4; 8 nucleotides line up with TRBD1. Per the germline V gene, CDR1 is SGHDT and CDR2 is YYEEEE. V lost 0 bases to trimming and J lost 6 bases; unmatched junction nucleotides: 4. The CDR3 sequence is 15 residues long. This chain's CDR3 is CASSLGWTGHEKLFF. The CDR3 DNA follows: TGTGCCAGCAGCTTGGGCTGGACAGGGCATGAAAAACTGTTTTTT.

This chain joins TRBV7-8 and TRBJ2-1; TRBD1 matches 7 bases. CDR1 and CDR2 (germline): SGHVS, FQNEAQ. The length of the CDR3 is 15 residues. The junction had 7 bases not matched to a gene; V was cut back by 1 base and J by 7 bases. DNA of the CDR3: TGTGCCAGCAGCTTAGTCCTAGACAGGGTAAATGAGCAGTTCTTC. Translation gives CASSLVLDRVNEQFF.

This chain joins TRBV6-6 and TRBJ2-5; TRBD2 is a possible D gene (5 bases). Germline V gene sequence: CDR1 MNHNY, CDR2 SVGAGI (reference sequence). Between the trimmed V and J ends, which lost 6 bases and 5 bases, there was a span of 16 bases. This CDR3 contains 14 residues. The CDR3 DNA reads TGTGCCAGCAGAAAGCCCGGGATGGGGGAGACCCAGTACTTC. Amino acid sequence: CASRKPGMGETQYF.